Described below is a single T cell receptor (beta chain) sequence and its context. Its antigen is still unknown. The data were taken from a study of Ad26.COV2.S vaccination and SARS-CoV-2 variants. Study summary: Donor participated within the Ad26.COV2.S arm of the COV1001 trial. Study-level findings and limits: Once vaccination had occurred, spike-specific CD8+ and CD4+ T cell responses reportedly showed substantial breadth. Spike-specific TCR breadth was greater in vaccine than placebo recipients.

Only in-frame clones appear in the TCRdb table, and some are missing; sequencing was by immunoSEQ multiplex PCR. The data show about 320,000 clones, with roughly 88% seen just once and around 5.5% held by the top ten. The germline V gene encodes CDR1 LGHNA and CDR2 YSLEER. CDR3 length equals 14 residues. V was shortened by 1 base and J by 2 bases, with 6 bases between the two germline ends. The treatment denotes: some 20 received Ad26.COV2.S at low or high dose, single or two shots; about 5 received placebo; per-sample allocation not given. Following the first vaccine or placebo injection, samples were taken on day 63.

The rearrangement uses TRBV4-3 and TRBJ2-1; no clear D. This clonotype was sampled from a person between 18 and 59 years old who received the Ad26.COV2.S COVID-19 vaccine or a placebo. Source: peripheral blood, taken in a trial of Ad26.COV2.S vaccine versus placebo. The CDR3 coding sequence is TGCGCCAGCAGCCAAGGGGCGGCCTACAATGAGCAGTTCTTC. Residues: CASSQGAAYNEQFF.